The 11 T cell receptor beta chains reported below all come from one sample, sequenced in a study of T cells after yellow fever vaccination. Using its own MiXCR run on the 5' RACE reads, TCRdb lists one record per CDR3 protein. The sample holds approximately 550,000 distinct CDR3 sequences; roughly 21% are singletons and the top ten take over 11%. Sequencing was performed on PBMCs, taken 15 days after the yellow fever booster vaccination. The origin of the receptors is a man in his thirties or forties who received the YFV17D yellow fever vaccine.

The chain combines TRBV6-1 with TRBJ1-4, with unresolved D. The CDR3 extends over 13 amino acids. V shed 4 bases and J shed 8 bases, with 11 bases lying between them. Per germline, CDR1 MNHNS and CDR2 SASEGT. The CDR3 nucleotides are TGTGCCAGCAGTGGTGGGAGATGGGAAAAACTGTTTTTT. As protein: CASSGGRWEKLFF.

This clonotype showed up just a few times. This chain links TRBV6-2 or TRBV6-3 with TRBJ1-2; 9 nucleotides match TRBD1. Germline V lookup: CDR1 MNHEY, CDR2 SVGEGT. The CDR3 sequence is 15 residues long. Trimming cost V 2 bases and J 3 bases; bases outside gene matches: 4. The CDR3: CASSYRTGADYGYTF. The CDR3 DNA is TGTGCCAGCAGTTACCGGACAGGGGCTGACTATGGCTACACCTTC.

This clonotype was seen only a few times. The chain links TRBV10-3 to TRBJ1-5; D possibly corresponds to TRBD1 (5 bases). Trimming took 11 bases from V and 2 from J, leaving 16 bases between them. CDR3 length: 14 residues. CDR1 and CDR2 from the germline V gene are ENHRY and SYGVKD. CDR3 amino acids: CASTGGFGNQPQHF. The CDR3 region has the DNA TGTGCCTCAACGGGGGGGTTTGGCAATCAGCCCCAGCATTTT.

The chain is built from TRBV28 and TRBJ2-7; D gene ambiguous. Looked up from germline, CDR1 is MDHEN and CDR2 is SYDVKM. The germline V and J ends were trimmed by 3 bases and 6 bases, with 6 bases remaining between them. This CDR3 is built from 11 residues. The CDR3 is CASSLTTEQYF. The CDR3 coding sequence is TGTGCCAGCAGTTTGACAACCGAGCAGTACTTC.

The chain employs TRBV20-1 and TRBJ2-2, with 7 positions matching TRBD2. The CDR3 has 16 residues. Germline assignment: CDR1 DFQATT and CDR2 SNEGSKA (reference sequence). Germline trimming cut 3 bases from V and 5 bases from J; bases unmatched to any gene: 12. CDR3 loop: CSASDGRAGVTGELFF. CDR3 in DNA: TGCAGTGCTAGTGATGGGAGGGCCGGTGTGACCGGGGAGCTGTTTTTT.

The chain employs TRBV5-1 and TRBJ1-5; the D gene is possibly TRBD1 (5 bases). This CDR3 spans 15 amino acids. Trimming left V 4 bases short and J 0 bases short, with 11 bases between. The germline CDR1 and CDR2 sequences are SGHRS and YFSETQ. CDR3 nucleotide sequence: TGCGCCAGCAGCCCCGGGGCGGGTAGCAATCAGCCCCAGCATTTT. Translated: CASSPGAGSNQPQHF.

This clonotype was picked up a small number of times. The chain carries TRBV12-3 or TRBV12-4 and TRBJ2-3, with TRBD2 matching over 12 bases. CDR3 length: 18 residues. Losses at the gene ends were 3 bases for V and 4 bases for J; bases not matched to a gene: 11. The CDR3 sequence is CASSLVLRLAGEADTQYF. CDR3 coding DNA: TGTGCCAGCAGTTTGGTCTTAAGACTAGCGGGAGAGGCAGATACGCAGTATTTT.

This clonotype was seen more than once but under ten times. The chain uses TRBV6-5 and TRBJ1-5; weak D call: TRBD1 (6 bases). The V end was cut by 6 bases, the J end by 0 bases, with 12 bases between. This CDR3 has 15 amino acids. Germline CDR1 MNHEY, CDR2 SVGAGI. DNA of the CDR3: TGTGCCAGCAGCTTCGGGACAAGTAGCAATCAGCCCCAGCATTTT. Amino acids: CASSFGTSSNQPQHF.

This clonotype was picked up many times. The chain links TRBV5-4 to TRBJ2-2; D may be TRBD1 (6 bases). CDR1 and CDR2 (germline): SGHNT, YYREEE (reference sequence). With 4 bases removed from V and 2 bases from J, the gap between germline ends came to 9 bases. The CDR3 contains 14 residues. The CDR3, as DNA: TGTGCCAGCAGCCCCGGGACAAACACCGGGGAGCTGTTTTTT. Amino acid sequence: CASSPGTNTGELFF.

This chain connects TRBV5-1 to TRBJ2-5; the match to TRBD2 covers 8 bases. The CDR3 sequence is 14 residues long. With V trimmed by 4 bases and J by 5 bases, 7 bases remained unmatched. CDR1 SGHRS and CDR2 YFSETQ come from the germline V gene. The CDR3 loop is CASSPGGFEETQYF. CDR3 DNA sequence: TGCGCCAGCAGCCCGGGGGGGTTTGAGGAGACCCAGTACTTC.

The gene calls are TRBV5-1 and TRBJ1-4; D remains ambiguous. There are 15 residues in the CDR3. Germline assignment: CDR1 SGHRS and CDR2 YFSETQ. V was trimmed by 3 bases and J by 0 bases, leaving 9 bases between them. The DNA for the CDR3 is TGCGCCAGCAGCTCCAACAGTGCAACTAATGAAAAACTGTTTTTT. Its protein is CASSSNSATNEKLFF.